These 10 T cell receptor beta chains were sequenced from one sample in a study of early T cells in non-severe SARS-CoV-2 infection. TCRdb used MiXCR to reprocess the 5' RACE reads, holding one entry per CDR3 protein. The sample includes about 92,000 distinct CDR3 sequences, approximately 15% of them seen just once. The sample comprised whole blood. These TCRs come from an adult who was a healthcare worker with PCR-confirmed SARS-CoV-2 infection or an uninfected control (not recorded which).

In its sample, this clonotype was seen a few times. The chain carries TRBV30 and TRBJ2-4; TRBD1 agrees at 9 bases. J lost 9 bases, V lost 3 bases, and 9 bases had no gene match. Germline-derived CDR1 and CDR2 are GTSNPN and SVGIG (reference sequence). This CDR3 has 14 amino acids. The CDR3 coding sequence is TGTGCCTGGAGCGCCGGGACAGGGAACGGCATTCAGTACTTC. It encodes CAWSAGTGNGIQYF.

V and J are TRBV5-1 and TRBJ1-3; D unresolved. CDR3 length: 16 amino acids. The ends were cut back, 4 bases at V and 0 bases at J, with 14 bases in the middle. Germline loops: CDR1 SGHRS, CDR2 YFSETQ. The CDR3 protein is CASSRDGSSSGNTIYF. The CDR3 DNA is TGCGCCAGCAGCCGGGATGGCAGCAGCTCTGGAAACACCATATATTTT.

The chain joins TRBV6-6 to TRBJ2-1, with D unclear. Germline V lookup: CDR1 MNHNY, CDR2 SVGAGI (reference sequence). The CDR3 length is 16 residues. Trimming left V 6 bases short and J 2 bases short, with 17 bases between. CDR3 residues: CASSKKGLDPYNEQFF. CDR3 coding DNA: TGTGCCAGCAGCAAGAAGGGCCTCGACCCCTACAATGAGCAGTTCTTC.

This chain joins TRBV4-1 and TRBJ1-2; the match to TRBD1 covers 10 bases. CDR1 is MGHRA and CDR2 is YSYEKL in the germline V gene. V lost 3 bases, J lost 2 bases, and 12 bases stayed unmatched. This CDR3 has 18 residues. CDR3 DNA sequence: TGCGCCAGCAGCCAGGGAATTCCGGGGACAGGGGTAAACTATGGCTACACCTTC. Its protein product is CASSQGIPGTGVNYGYTF.

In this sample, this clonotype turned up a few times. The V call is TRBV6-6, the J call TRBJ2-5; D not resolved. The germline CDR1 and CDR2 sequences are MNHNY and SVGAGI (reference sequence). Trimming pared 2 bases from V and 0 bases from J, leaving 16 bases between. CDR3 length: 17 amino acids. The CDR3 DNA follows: TGTGCCAGCAGTTACCGCCTGGAGTTCTGGGACCAAGAGACCCAGTACTTC. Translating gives CASSYRLEFWDQETQYF.

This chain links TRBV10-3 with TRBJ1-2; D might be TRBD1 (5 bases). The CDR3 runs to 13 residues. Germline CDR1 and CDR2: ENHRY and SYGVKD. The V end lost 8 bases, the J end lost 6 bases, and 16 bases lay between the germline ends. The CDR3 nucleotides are TGTGCCATCTGGGACGCCGGGGGAGATGGCTACACCTTC. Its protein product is CAIWDAGGDGYTF.

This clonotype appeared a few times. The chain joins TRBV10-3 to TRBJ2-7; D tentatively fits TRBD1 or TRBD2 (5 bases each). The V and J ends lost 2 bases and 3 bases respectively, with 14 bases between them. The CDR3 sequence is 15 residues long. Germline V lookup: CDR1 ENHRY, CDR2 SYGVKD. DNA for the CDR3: TGTGCCATCAGTGAGGGAGCCGGGACCGACTACGAGCAGTACTTC. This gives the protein CAISEGAGTDYEQYF.

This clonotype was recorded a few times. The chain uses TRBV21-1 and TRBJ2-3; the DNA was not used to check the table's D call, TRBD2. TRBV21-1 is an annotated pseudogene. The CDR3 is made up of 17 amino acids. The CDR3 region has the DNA TGTGCCAGCAGCGCTAAACCGCATAGCGGCCCCTTAGATACGCAGTATTTT. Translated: CASSAKPHSGPLDTQYF.

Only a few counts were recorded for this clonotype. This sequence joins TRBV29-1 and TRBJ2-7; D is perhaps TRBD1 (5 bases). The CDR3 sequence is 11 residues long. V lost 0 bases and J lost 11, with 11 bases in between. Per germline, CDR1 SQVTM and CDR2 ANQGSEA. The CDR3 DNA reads TGCAGCGTTGAAGACAGGGCGACGGAGTACTTC. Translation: CSVEDRATEYF.

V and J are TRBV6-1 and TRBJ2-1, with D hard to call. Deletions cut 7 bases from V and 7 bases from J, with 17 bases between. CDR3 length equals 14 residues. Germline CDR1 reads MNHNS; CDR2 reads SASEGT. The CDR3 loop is CASKGSRTPNEQFF. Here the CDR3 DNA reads TGTGCCAGCAAGGGCTCGCGGACCCCGAATGAGCAGTTCTTC.